Below are 10 T cell receptor beta chains sequenced from a single sample in a study of blood T cell repertoires in COVID-19. Only in-frame clones appear in the TCRdb table, and some are missing; sequencing was by immunoSEQ multiplex PCR. The table has some 150,000 clones, roughly 84% seen once. The sample was PBMCs or T cells enriched from blood (not recorded which). The receptors were sampled from a woman aged 50 to 65 who had been exposed to COVID-19.

The V gene is TRBV5-4, the J gene TRBJ2-1, with D maybe TRBD2 (5 bases). Germline CDR1 SGHNT, CDR2 YYREEE (reference sequence). CDR3 length: 15 residues. V was trimmed by 3 bases and J by 4 bases, leaving 14 bases between them. CDR3 region: CASSSVEAVYNEQFF. CDR3 in DNA: TGTGCCAGCAGCTCCGTGGAGGCGGTATACAATGAGCAGTTCTTC.

The chain employs TRBV27 and TRBJ1-6; a possible D gene is TRBD1 (6 bases). CDR1 and CDR2 (germline): MNHEY, SMNVEV (reference sequence). This CDR3 contains 13 residues. Between the trimmed V and J ends, which lost 5 bases and 8 bases, there was a span of 10 bases. The CDR3: CASSTRQDSPLHF. The CDR3 DNA reads TGTGCCAGCAGTACCCGACAGGATTCACCCCTCCACTTT.

V and J are TRBV25-1 and TRBJ2-7, with a possible D match to TRBD2 (6 bases). The CDR3 is 14 amino acids. The V and J ends lost 3 bases and 1 base respectively, with 10 bases between them. Germline values: CDR1 MGHDK, CDR2 SYGVNS. The CDR3 nucleotides read TGTGCCAGCAGTGAGGCGGGGTTATCCTACGAGCAGTACTTC. Translated, it gives CASSEAGLSYEQYF.

The gene calls are TRBV5-4 and TRBJ1-5; D might be TRBD1 (6 bases). With 0 bases removed from V and 0 bases from J, the gap between germline ends came to 10 bases. This CDR3 comprises 16 residues. Looked up from germline, CDR1 is SGHNT and CDR2 is YYREEE (reference sequence). This CDR3 is CASSLDGGLSNQPQHF. The CDR3 region has the DNA TGTGCCAGCAGCTTGGATGGGGGCCTTAGCAATCAGCCCCAGCATTTT.

This clone appeared once. The gene calls are TRBV27 and TRBJ2-1, with TRBD1 matching over 10 bases. Germline V gene data show CDR1 as MNHEY and CDR2 as SMNVEV (reference sequence). V gave up 9 bases and J gave up 4 bases; unmatched junction bases: 9. The CDR3 is 15 residues long. DNA of the CDR3: TGTGCCAGTAAGATGGGACAGGGGCGTTACAATGAGCAGTTCTTC. Translation gives CASKMGQGRYNEQFF.

The gene calls are TRBV7-2 and TRBJ2-7, with TRBD1 matching 7 bases. Germline CDR1 is SGHTA and CDR2 is FQGNSA. With 2 bases clipped from V and 0 bases from J, the junction kept 4 bases outside the gene matches. The CDR3 has 15 residues. The CDR3 spells CASSLPRGSSYEQYF. For the CDR3, the DNA is TGTGCCAGCAGCTTACCCAGGGGGAGCTCCTACGAGCAGTACTTC.

This chain joins TRBV5-1 and TRBJ2-5, with unresolved D. The germline V gene has CDR1 SGHRS and CDR2 YFSETQ. Trimming took 7 bases from V and 0 from J, leaving 16 bases between them. The CDR3 consists of 15 residues. CDR3 sequence reads: CASVLMNRYQETQYF. The DNA for the CDR3 is TGCGCCAGCGTCTTGATGAACAGATACCAAGAGACCCAGTACTTC.

The rearrangement uses TRBV7-2 and TRBJ2-2, with 13 nucleotides matching TRBD2. The CDR3 runs to 19 residues. V dropped 0 bases and J dropped 5; count of bases not matched to a gene: 9. Per the germline V gene, CDR1 is SGHTA and CDR2 is FQGNSA. The CDR3 region has the DNA TGTGCCAGCAGCTTAGCGGTCAGACTAGCGGGAGGCAAGACCGGGGAGCTGTTTTTT. Its translation: CASSLAVRLAGGKTGELFF.

This clone was detected only a few times. CDR3: CASSYSKGHGELFF. CDR3 DNA sequence: TGTGCCAGCAGTTACTCGAAGGGACACGGGGAGCTGTTTTTT. This sequence joins TRBV6-5 and TRBJ2-2; D perhaps matches TRBD1 (6 bases). Between the trimmed V and J ends, which lost 0 bases and 7 bases, there was a span of 9 bases. Germline CDR1 reads MNHEY; CDR2 reads SVGAGI. The CDR3 is made up of 14 amino acids.

As concerns this clone: The junction and the germline gene differ at one end; a read error may be behind it. The rearrangement joins TRBV5-5 to TRBJ2-5, with a weak D call TRBD2 (6 bases). The CDR3 runs to 12 residues. CDR1 is SGHKS and CDR2 is YYEKEE in the germline V gene (reference sequence). CDR3 sequence reads: CASSLTQRRGDF. The CDR3 nucleotides are TGTGCCAGCAGCTTAACCCAAAGGCGGGGTGACTTC.